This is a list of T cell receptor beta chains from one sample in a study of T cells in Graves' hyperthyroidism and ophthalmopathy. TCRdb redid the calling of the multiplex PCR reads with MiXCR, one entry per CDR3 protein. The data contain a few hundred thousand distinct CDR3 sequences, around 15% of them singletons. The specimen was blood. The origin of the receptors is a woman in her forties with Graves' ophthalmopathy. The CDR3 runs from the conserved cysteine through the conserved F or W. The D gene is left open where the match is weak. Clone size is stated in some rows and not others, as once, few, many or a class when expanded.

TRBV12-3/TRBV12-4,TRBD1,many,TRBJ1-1,CASSATPGGENTEAFF,TGTGCCAGCAGTGCCACCCCAGGGGGCGAGAACACTGAAGCTTTCTTT
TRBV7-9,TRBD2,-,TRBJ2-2,CASMASGNAGELFF,TGTGCCAGCATGGCTAGCGGGAATGCCGGGGAGCTGTTTTTT
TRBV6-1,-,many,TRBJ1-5,CASSNRTTSNQPQHF,TGTGCCAGCAGTAACCGAACCACTAGCAATCAGCCCCAGCATTTT
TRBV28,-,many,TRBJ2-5,CASSPPPGLTQYF,TGTGCCAGCAGTCCCCCACCAGGGTTGACCCAGTACTTC
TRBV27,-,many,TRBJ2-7,CASSFTPPGAGEQYF,TGTGCCAGCAGTTTCACCCCCCCCGGTGCAGGAGAGCAGTACTTC
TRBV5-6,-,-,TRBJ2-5,CASSLISGGGETQYF,TGTGCCAGCAGCTTGATATCAGGGGGAGGGGAGACCCAGTACTTC
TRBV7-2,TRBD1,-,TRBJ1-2,CASSPRTGLHYGYTF,TGTGCCAGCAGCCCACGGACAGGTCTCCACTATGGCTACACCTTC
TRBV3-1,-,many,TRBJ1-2,CASSQMGYGYTF,TGTGCCAGCAGCCAAATGGGGTATGGCTACACCTTC
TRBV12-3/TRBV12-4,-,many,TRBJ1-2,CASSFQVNYGYTF,TGTGCCAGCAGTTTCCAGGTCAACTATGGCTACACCTTC
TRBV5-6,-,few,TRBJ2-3,CASSSRRAGADTQYF,TGTGCCAGCAGCTCGAGACGGGCAGGGGCAGATACGCAGTATTTT
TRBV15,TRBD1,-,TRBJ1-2,CATSSQLGQGNGYTF,TGTGCCACCAGCAGTCAACTGGGACAGGGTAATGGCTACACCTTC
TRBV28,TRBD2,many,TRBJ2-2,CASSPQGLAGNTGELFF,TGTGCCAGCAGTCCTCAAGGACTAGCGGGGAACACCGGGGAGCTGTTTTTT
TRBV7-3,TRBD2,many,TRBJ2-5,CASSRGGADQETQYF,TGTGCCAGCAGCCGCGGGGGGGCGGACCAAGAGACCCAGTACTTC
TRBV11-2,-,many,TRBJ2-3,CASSGYRAGTDTQYF,TGTGCCAGCAGCGGCTACAGGGCGGGCACAGATACGCAGTATTTT
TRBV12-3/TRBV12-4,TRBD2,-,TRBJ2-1,CASSVRTSGIYNEQFF,TGTGCCAGCAGTGTCAGGACTAGCGGGATCTACAATGAGCAGTTCTTC
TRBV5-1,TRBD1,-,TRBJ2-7,CASSRVVTGEGEQYF,TGCGCCAGCAGCAGAGTCGTGACAGGGGAAGGCGAGCAGTACTTC
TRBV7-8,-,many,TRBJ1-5,CASSLLMVEERQPQHF,TGTGCCAGCAGCTTATTAATGGTTGAGGAAAGGCAGCCCCAGCATTTT
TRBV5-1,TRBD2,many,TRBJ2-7,CASSFAGTSDYEQYF,TGCGCCAGCAGCTTCGCCGGGACTAGCGACTACGAGCAGTACTTC
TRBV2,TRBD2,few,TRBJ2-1,CASTLSGLLYNEQFF,TGTGCCAGCACTCTTAGCGGGCTACTTTACAATGAGCAGTTCTTC
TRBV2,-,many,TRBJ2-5,CASSRHPYQETQYF,TGTGCCAGCAGTCGGCACCCGTACCAAGAGACCCAGTACTTC
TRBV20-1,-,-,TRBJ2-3,CSARDSQASKGGDTQYF,TGCAGTGCTAGAGACTCGCAAGCCTCCAAGGGGGGAGATACGCAGTATTTT
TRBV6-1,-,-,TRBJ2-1,CASSHEGGSYNEQFF,TGTGCCAGCAGCCACGAGGGGGGCTCCTACAATGAGCAGTTCTTC
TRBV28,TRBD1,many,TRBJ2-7,CASSPGTANYEQYF,TGTGCCAGCAGTCCCGGGACAGCGAACTACGAGCAGTACTTC
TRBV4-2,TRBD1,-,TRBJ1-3,CASSQDRGPGNTIYF,TGTGCCAGCAGCCAAGACAGGGGGCCTGGAAACACCATATATTTT
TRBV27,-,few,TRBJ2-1,CASSPTEWANEQFF,TGTGCCAGCAGTCCGACCGAGTGGGCAAATGAGCAGTTCTTC
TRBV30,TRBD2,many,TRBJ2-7,CAWATSGVSYEQYF,TGTGCCTGGGCCACTAGCGGGGTCTCCTACGAGCAGTACTTC
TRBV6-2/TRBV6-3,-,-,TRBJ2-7,CASSPQNRYEQYF,TGTGCCAGCAGCCCTCAGAACCGCTACGAGCAGTACTTC
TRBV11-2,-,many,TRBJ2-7,CASSLAGSQYEQYF,TGTGCCAGCAGCTTAGCGGGGAGCCAGTACGAGCAGTACTTC
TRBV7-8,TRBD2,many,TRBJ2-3,CASSWASGRATDTQYF,TGTGCCAGCAGCTGGGCTAGCGGGAGGGCCACAGATACGCAGTATTTT
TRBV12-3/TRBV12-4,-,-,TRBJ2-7,CASSLATTRGLAYEQYF,TGTGCCAGCAGTTTAGCCACCACTAGAGGGTTAGCCTACGAGCAGTACTTC
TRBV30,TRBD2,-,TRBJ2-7,CAWSKLAGGLGYEQYF,TGTGCCTGGAGCAAACTAGCGGGAGGGCTCGGGTACGAGCAGTACTTC
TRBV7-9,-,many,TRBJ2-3,CASSPSTGAGDTQYF,TGTGCCAGCAGCCCCTCCACCGGGGCCGGGGATACGCAGTATTTT
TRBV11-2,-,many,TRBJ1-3,CASSLDRVTPISGNTIYF,TGTGCCAGCAGCTTAGATCGGGTCACTCCAATCTCTGGAAACACCATATATTTT
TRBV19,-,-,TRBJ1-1,CASSRVGAEAFF,TGTGCCAGTAGCCGTGTCGGCGCTGAAGCTTTCTTT
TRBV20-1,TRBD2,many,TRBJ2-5,CSARDGGLAGIEETQYF,TGCAGTGCTAGAGATGGAGGACTAGCGGGGATTGAAGAGACCCAGTACTTC
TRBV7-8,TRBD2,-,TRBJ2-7,CASSSTTSGYYEQYF,TGTGCCAGCAGCTCTACGACTAGCGGGTACTACGAGCAGTACTTC
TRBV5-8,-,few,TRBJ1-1,CASSLWGAPEAFF,TGTGCCAGCAGCTTGTGGGGGGCCCCTGAAGCTTTCTTT
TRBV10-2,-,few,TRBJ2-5,CASSESVLRPQYF,TGCGCCAGCAGTGAGTCAGTATTACGGCCCCAGTACTTC